The 32 T cell receptor beta chains below all came from one sample that was sequenced in a study of regulatory and conventional T cells in RAG deficiency. Clones were read by immunoSEQ multiplex PCR, and TCRdb kept only the in-frame ones, dropping some. This sample has roughly 28,000 clones; approximately 90% occur once, and the top ten carry around 0.82%. Regulatory T cells were sorted from blood as CD4+ CD25-high CD127-low cells. These data were likewise used in another study, on regulatory T cells. That study adds: The PCR used 52 TRBV and 13 TRBJ primers.

The sequencing sample was made of Tregs sorted from blood. The receptors derive from a human donor in good health.

This clone was seen only once. The chain carries TRBV9 and TRBJ2-3; D tentatively reads TRBD1 or TRBD2 (6 bases each). Germline V CDR1 and CDR2: SGDLS, YYNGEE. The CDR3 spans 15 residues. V was trimmed by 0 bases and J by 5 bases, leaving 13 bases between them. The CDR3 DNA sequence: TGTGCCAGCAGCGTAGCCTCGGGGGCGGGAGATACGCAGTATTTT. This translates into CASSVASGAGDTQYF.

The chain joins TRBV11-2 to TRBJ2-5; 10 bases are shared with TRBD2. Per the germline V gene, CDR1 is SGHAT and CDR2 is FQNNGV. Germline trimming cut 5 bases from V and 5 bases from J; bases unmatched to any gene: 14. The CDR3 is 17 amino acids. CDR3 DNA: TGTGCCAGCAGCCCAAGCGGGAGCGGGGGGGGCTGGGAGACCCAGTACTTC. Translated, it gives CASSPSGSGGGWETQYF.

The rearrangement joins TRBV29-1 to TRBJ2-3, with TRBD2 matching over 9 bases. Germline values: CDR1 SQVTM, CDR2 ANQGSEA. This CDR3 region has 17 residues. The ends lost 4 bases at V and 3 bases at J; junction bases unmatched: 14. The CDR3 sequence: CSVVSGGNSRYTDTQYF. Written as DNA, the CDR3 is TGCAGCGTTGTAAGCGGGGGGAACAGTAGATATACAGATACGCAGTATTTT.

V is TRBV12-5 and J is TRBJ2-1, with D tentatively TRBD2 (6 bases). The CDR3 contains 13 residues. Germline CDR1 reads LGHNT; CDR2 reads FRNRAP. V dropped 3 bases and J dropped 12 bases, with 15 bases sitting between them. Here the CDR3 reads CASGFSHLSGQFF. The CDR3 DNA follows: TGTGCTAGTGGTTTCAGCCATCTTAGCGGGCAGTTCTTC. The variable domain in full, completed from reference TRBV12-5 and TRBJ2-1, reads DARVTQTPRHKVTEMGQEVTMRCQPILGHNTVFWYRQTMMQGLELLAYFRNRAPLDDSGMPKDRFSAEMPDATLATLKIQPSEPRDSAVYFCASGFSHLSGQFFGPGTRLTVL.

The chain recombines TRBV7-9 with TRBJ2-5; D tentatively reads TRBD1 or TRBD2 (5 bases each). The CDR3 length is 16 residues. CDR1 and CDR2 from the germline V gene are SEHNR and FQNEAQ (reference sequence). Deletions cut 1 base from V and 5 bases from J, with 17 bases between. CDR3 DNA sequence: TGTGCCAGCAGCTTAGTAGGGACGGCCCCCTGGGAGACCCAGTACTTC. Translating gives CASSLVGTAPWETQYF.

The CDR3 sequence is CASSVEPSNTEAFF. The CDR3 DNA reads as TGTGCCAGCAGCGTGGAGCCTAGTAACACTGAAGCTTTCTTT. J is TRBJ1-1 and V is TRBV9; D is unclear. This CDR3 is 14 amino acids long. The V end was cut by 2 bases, the J end by 2 bases, with 10 bases between. The germline CDR1 and CDR2 sequences are SGDLS and YYNGEE. Filled out from reference TRBV9 and TRBJ1-1, the complete variable domain reads DSGVTQTPKHLITATGQRVTLRCSPRSGDLSVYWYQQSLDQGLQFLIQYYNGEERAKGNILERFSAQQFPDLHSELNLSSLELGDSALYFCASSVEPSNTEAFFGQGTRLTVV.

This chain links TRBV5-4 with TRBJ2-1, with D perhaps matching TRBD2 (5 bases). V lost 0 bases and J lost 7, with 5 bases in between. This CDR3 contains 12 residues. The germline V gene encodes CDR1 SGHNT and CDR2 YYREEE (reference sequence). For the CDR3, the DNA is TGTGCCAGCAGCTTGGGAGGGAATGAGCAGTTCTTC. It yields the protein CASSLGGNEQFF. Together with reference TRBV5-4 and TRBJ2-1, the CDR3 gives the full variable domain: ETGVTQSPTHLIKTRGQQVTLRCSSQSGHNTVSWYQQALGQGPQFIFQYYREEENGRGNFPPRFSGLQFPNYSSELNVNALELDDSALYLCASSLGGNEQFFGPGTRLTVL.

This rearrangement joins TRBV6-1 to TRBJ1-6; D not resolved. The CDR3 is 13 amino acids. In germline, CDR1 is MNHNS, CDR2 SASEGT. V was clipped by 7 bases and J by 13 bases, with 17 bases between them. CDR3 coding DNA: TGTGCCAGCACGACCCCCCACCGGTTTCCCCTCCACTTT. The encoded protein is CASTTPHRFPLHF.

This clone was seen only a few times. The V gene is TRBV11-2, the J gene TRBJ1-3, with unresolved D. There are 13 residues in the CDR3. V lost 8 bases and J 0 bases, leaving 8 bases between the germline ends. Germline V gene data show CDR1 as SGHAT and CDR2 as FQNNGV. The CDR3 nucleotides are TGTGCCAGCCGGTTGCTCTCTGGAAACACCATATATTTT. Protein sequence: CASRLLSGNTIYF. The entire variable domain, with the rest obtained from reference TRBV11-2 and TRBJ1-3, is as follows: EAGVAQSPRYKIIEKRQSVAFWCNPISGHATLYWYQQILGQGPKLLIQFQNNGVVDDSQLPKDRFSAERLKGVDSTLKIQPAKLEDSAVYLCASRLLSGNTIYFGEGSWLTVV.

The gene calls are TRBV5-4 and TRBJ2-1; 8 positions agree with TRBD2. The V gene's germline CDR1 is SGHNT and CDR2 YYREEE (reference sequence). The CDR3 runs to 15 residues. V was pared by 2 bases and J by 0 bases, with 1 base of the junction left unmatched. The CDR3 DNA reads as TGTGCCAGCAGCTTAAGCGGGGGCTCCTACAATGAGCAGTTCTTC. Translated: CASSLSGGSYNEQFF.

This clone is a singleton in its sample. This rearrangement joins TRBV5-1 to TRBJ1-1, with TRBD1 identical over 7 bases. Germline loops: CDR1 SGHRS, CDR2 YFSETQ. The CDR3 runs to 14 residues. The V gene end was trimmed by 5 bases and the J gene end by 4 bases; junction bases not matched to a gene: 8. The CDR3 DNA is TGCGCCAGCAGATTATCAGGGGGAAGCACTGAAGCTTTCTTT. The encoded protein is CASRLSGGSTEAFF.

V usage is TRBV11-2 and J usage is TRBJ2-3, with 12 bases identical to TRBD2. CDR3 length: 17 amino acids. Trimming removed 3 bases from V and 5 bases from J; junction bases left unmatched: 9. In germline, CDR1 is SGHAT, CDR2 FQNNGV. The CDR3 sequence: CASSLKLAGGRQDTQYF. Written as DNA, the CDR3 is TGTGCCAGCAGCTTGAAGCTAGCGGGGGGGCGGCAAGATACGCAGTATTTT.

CDR3 region: CASRNRDSYNQPQHF. The CDR3 DNA reads TGTGCCAGTAGGAACCGGGACAGTTACAATCAGCCCCAGCATTTT. The V call is TRBV19, the J call TRBJ1-5; TRBD1 agrees at 7 bases. The germline V gene has CDR1 LNHDA and CDR2 SQIVND (reference sequence). The CDR3 totals 15 residues. Trimming removed 6 bases from V and 3 bases from J; junction bases left unmatched: 8.

The J gene is TRBJ1-2, the V gene TRBV2; the D gene is possibly TRBD1 (5 bases). The CDR3 contains 13 residues. CDR1 SNHLY and CDR2 FYNNEI come from the germline V gene. Trimming removed 6 bases at V and 3 bases at J, with 11 bases between. For the CDR3, the DNA is TGTGCCAGCAGGGGGCCATTTTACTATGGCTACACCTTC. Translating gives CASRGPFYYGYTF.

This clone was seen only once. The V call is TRBV9, the J call TRBJ2-5; no definite D call. V was shortened by 5 bases and J by 5 bases, with 1 base between the two germline ends. Germline loops: CDR1 SGDLS, CDR2 YYNGEE. This CDR3 contains 9 residues. This CDR3 is CASRETQYF. Written as DNA, the CDR3 is TGTGCCAGCAGGGAGACCCAGTACTTC.

The chain links TRBV18 to TRBJ2-7, with 10 bases that match TRBD2. After removal of 3 bases from V and 6 bases from J, the junction contained 8 bases not matched to a gene. The length of the CDR3 is 15 residues. CDR1 KGHSH and CDR2 LQKENI come from the germline V gene. The CDR3: CASSPTAGGPGEQYF. In DNA, the CDR3 is TGTGCCAGCTCACCGACAGCGGGGGGGCCGGGCGAGCAGTACTTC.

The rearrangement links TRBV7-2 to TRBJ2-1, with 12 bases identical to TRBD2. This CDR3 is built from 13 residues. Trimming removed 6 bases from V and 13 bases from J; junction bases left unmatched: 7. Per germline, CDR1 SGHTA and CDR2 FQGNSA. The CDR3 spells CASSQGLAGYQFF. For the CDR3, the DNA is TGTGCCAGCAGTCAGGGACTAGCGGGCTATCAGTTCTTC.

The chain couples TRBV5-4 to TRBJ2-7; 8 bases are a match to TRBD1. This CDR3 comprises 12 residues. Looked up from germline, CDR1 is SGHNT and CDR2 is YYREEE (reference sequence). The V segment lost 4 bases and the J segment 5 bases; nucleotides outside the gene matches: 2. The CDR3 loop reads CASSKGQDEQYF. The CDR3 DNA reads as TGTGCCAGCAGCAAGGGACAGGACGAGCAGTACTTC. Supplemented by reference TRBV5-4 and TRBJ2-7, the full variable domain reads ETGVTQSPTHLIKTRGQQVTLRCSSQSGHNTVSWYQQALGQGPQFIFQYYREEENGRGNFPPRFSGLQFPNYSSELNVNALELDDSALYLCASSKGQDEQYFGPGTRLTVT.

This chain connects TRBV19 to TRBJ2-2; 10 bases map to TRBD2. The germline V gene encodes CDR1 LNHDA and CDR2 SQIVND (reference sequence). This CDR3 region has 18 residues. The V gene end was trimmed by 1 base and the J gene end by 0 bases; junction bases not matched to a gene: 5. The CDR3 coding sequence is TGTGCCAGTAGTATAGGGCCAGCGGGGGGGACGAACACCGGGGAGCTGTTTTTT. It is translated as CASSIGPAGGTNTGELFF. The full variable domain, its missing parts supplied by reference TRBV19 and TRBJ2-2, is DGGITQSPKYLFRKEGQNVTLSCEQNLNHDAMYWYRQDPGQGLRLIYYSQIVNDFQKGDIAEGYSVSREKKESFPLTVTSAQKNPTAFYLCASSIGPAGGTNTGELFFGEGSRLTVL.

The V gene is TRBV5-5, the J gene TRBJ1-3; the D is unclear. The germline V gene encodes CDR1 SGHKS and CDR2 YYEKEE (reference sequence). The CDR3 totals 17 residues. Deletions cut 0 bases from V and 0 bases from J, with 13 bases between. This CDR3 is CASSLEGFGSSGNTIYF. The CDR3 DNA is TGTGCCAGCAGCTTGGAAGGTTTCGGCAGCTCTGGAAACACCATATATTTT.

The chain combines TRBV11-3 with TRBJ1-6; D is unclear. Germline V gene lookup returns CDR1 SGHNT and CDR2 YENEEA. This CDR3 comprises 13 residues. V lost 1 base, J lost 7 bases, and 5 bases lay in between. CDR3 amino acids: CASSLGPNSPLHF. In DNA, the CDR3 is TGTGCCAGCAGCTTAGGTCCGAATTCACCCCTCCACTTT.

The J gene is TRBJ1-2, the V gene TRBV28, with D possibly matching TRBD1 (6 bases). This CDR3 is built from 13 residues. The germline CDR1 and CDR2 sequences are MDHEN and SYDVKM. Between the trimmed V and J ends, which lost 3 bases and 8 bases, there was a span of 13 bases. CDR3 loop: CASSFGGAKGYTF. CDR3 DNA: TGTGCCAGCAGTTTCGGGGGGGCTAAAGGCTACACCTTC.

CDR3 protein: CASSIRQGRETQYF. The CDR3, as DNA: TGCGCCAGCAGCATTAGACAGGGGCGGGAGACCCAGTACTTC. The chain recombines TRBV5-1 with TRBJ2-5; the match to TRBD1 covers 8 bases. The CDR3 consists of 14 residues. V was pared by 4 bases and J by 5 bases, with 7 bases of the junction left unmatched. The germline V gene encodes CDR1 SGHRS and CDR2 YFSETQ.

V is TRBV7-2 and J is TRBJ2-7; TRBD2 matches 8 bases. This CDR3 spans 17 amino acids. Germline V lookup: CDR1 SGHTA, CDR2 FQGNSA. V gave up 0 bases and J gave up 2 bases; unmatched junction bases: 9. CDR3 nucleotide sequence: TGTGCCAGCAGCTTAGCTTTTGGGACTAGTCGCCCCTACGAGCAGTACTTC. Protein sequence: CASSLAFGTSRPYEQYF.

Concerning this clone itself: An end of the junction does not agree with germline; a read error may underlie this. The chain uses TRBV7-7 and TRBJ1-5, with a possible D match to TRBD1 (5 bases). The germline CDR1 and CDR2 sequences are SSHAT and FNYEAQ (reference sequence). The CDR3 is 16 residues long. The CDR3 DNA follows: TGTGCTAGCAGCTCCCGGCCTGGGGGGTTTTATCAGCCCCAGCATTTT. Translating gives CASSSRPGGFYQPQHF.

This clone turned up a few times. V usage is TRBV7-2 and J usage is TRBJ1-1, with D possibly being TRBD1 (6 bases). V dropped 4 bases and J dropped 2 bases, with 11 bases sitting between them. CDR3 size: 14 residues. Per germline, CDR1 SGHTA and CDR2 FQGNSA. The CDR3 DNA is TGTGCCAGCAGCTCCGGACAGAGTAACACTGAAGCTTTCTTT. Its translation is CASSSGQSNTEAFF. Full variable domain (outside the CDR3, taken from reference TRBV7-2 and TRBJ1-1): GAGVSQSPSNKVTEKGKDVELRCDPISGHTALYWYRQSLGQGLEFLIYFQGNSAPDKSGLPSDRFSAERTGGSVSTLTIQRTQQEDSAVYLCASSSGQSNTEAFFGQGTRLTVV.

This clone has a single count. The chain has TRBV7-9 and TRBJ1-1; 11 positions match TRBD1. V gave up 5 bases and J gave up 1 base; unmatched junction bases: 3. Germline V lookup: CDR1 SEHNR, CDR2 FQNEAQ (reference sequence). The CDR3 is made up of 15 amino acids. CDR3 coding DNA: TGTGCCAGCAGCCCCGGGACAGGGGGGAACACTGAAGCTTTCTTT. It specifies CASSPGTGGNTEAFF.

The chain is built from TRBV18 and TRBJ1-4; tentative D call: TRBD1 (6 bases). V dropped 6 bases and J dropped 8 bases, with 28 bases sitting between them. The CDR3 covers 18 residues. CDR1 and CDR2 from the germline V gene are KGHSH and LQKENI. CDR3 nucleotide sequence: TGTGCCAGCTCCTCGTTCCCATCTCGGGGCAGGGGAATAGAAAAACTGTTTTTT. Amino acids: CASSSFPSRGRGIEKLFF.

The chain joins TRBV9 to TRBJ1-2; TRBD1 might be the D (6 bases). The ends were cut back, 3 bases at V and 8 bases at J, with 20 bases in the middle. This CDR3 has 15 residues. CDR1 is SGDLS, CDR2 YYNGEE, per germline. CDR3 sequence: CASSGFRRGLGGYTF. The CDR3 nucleotides are TGTGCCAGCAGCGGGTTTCGCAGGGGTTTGGGCGGCTACACCTTC.

The sample holds one count of this clone. V is TRBV7-3 and J is TRBJ2-3; D perhaps matches TRBD1 (6 bases). The CDR3 spans 14 residues. Trimming took 5 bases from V and 0 from J, leaving 9 bases between them. Germline-derived CDR1 and CDR2 are SGHTA and FQGTGA. The CDR3 loop reads CASSRGGSTDTQYF. In DNA, the CDR3 is TGTGCCAGCAGCAGAGGGGGAAGCACAGATACGCAGTATTTT. Supplemented by reference TRBV7-3 and TRBJ2-3, the full variable domain reads GAGVSQTPSNKVTEKGKYVELRCDPISGHTALYWYRQSLGQGPEFLIYFQGTGAADDSGLPNDRFFAVRPEGSVSTLKIQRTERGDSAVYLCASSRGGSTDTQYFGPGTRLTVL.

The CDR3 DNA follows: TGTGCCAGCAGCTATGGGGTAGGGTACACAGATACGCAGTATTTT. Its protein is CASSYGVGYTDTQYF. The chain is built from TRBV5-5 and TRBJ2-3; the D is unclear. V was shortened by 3 bases and J by 2 bases, with 13 bases between the two germline ends. Germline V lookup: CDR1 SGHKS, CDR2 YYEKEE (reference sequence). The CDR3 runs 15 residues.

The rearrangement links TRBV6-4 to TRBJ1-6; D is ambiguous. V dropped 2 bases and J dropped 7 bases, with 6 bases sitting between them. The CDR3 loop spans 13 amino acids. From germline, CDR1 is MRHNA and CDR2 SNTAGT. CDR3 coding DNA: TGTGCCAGCAGTGACGGTAAAAATTCACCCCTCCACTTT. It encodes CASSDGKNSPLHF.